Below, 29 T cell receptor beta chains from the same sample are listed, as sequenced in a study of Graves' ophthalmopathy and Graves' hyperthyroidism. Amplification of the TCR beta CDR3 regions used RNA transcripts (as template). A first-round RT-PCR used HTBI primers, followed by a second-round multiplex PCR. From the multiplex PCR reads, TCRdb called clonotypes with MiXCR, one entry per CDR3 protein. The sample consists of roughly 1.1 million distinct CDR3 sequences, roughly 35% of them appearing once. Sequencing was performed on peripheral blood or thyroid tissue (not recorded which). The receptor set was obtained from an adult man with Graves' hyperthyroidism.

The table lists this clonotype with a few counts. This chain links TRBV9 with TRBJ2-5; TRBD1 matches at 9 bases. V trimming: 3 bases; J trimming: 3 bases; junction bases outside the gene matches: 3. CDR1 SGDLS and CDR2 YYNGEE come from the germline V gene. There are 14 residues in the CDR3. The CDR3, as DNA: TGTGCCAGCAGCGGGACAGGGGTCGAAGAGACCCAGTACTTC. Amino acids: CASSGTGVEETQYF.

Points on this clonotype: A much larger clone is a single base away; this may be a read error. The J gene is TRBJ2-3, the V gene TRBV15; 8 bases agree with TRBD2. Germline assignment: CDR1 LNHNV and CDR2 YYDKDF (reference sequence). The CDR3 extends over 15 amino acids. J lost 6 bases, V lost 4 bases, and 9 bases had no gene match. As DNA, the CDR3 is TGTGCCACCAGCACGACCCGACTAGCGAGGGATACGCAGTATTTT. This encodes CATSTTRLARDTQYF.

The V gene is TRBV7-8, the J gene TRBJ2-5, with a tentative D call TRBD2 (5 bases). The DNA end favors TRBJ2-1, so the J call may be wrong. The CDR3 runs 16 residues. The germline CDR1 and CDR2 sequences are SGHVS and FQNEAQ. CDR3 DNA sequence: TGTGCCAGCAGCCACCAAGTGGGAGAGTCCTACAATGAGCAGTTCTTC. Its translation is CASSHQVGESYNEQFF.

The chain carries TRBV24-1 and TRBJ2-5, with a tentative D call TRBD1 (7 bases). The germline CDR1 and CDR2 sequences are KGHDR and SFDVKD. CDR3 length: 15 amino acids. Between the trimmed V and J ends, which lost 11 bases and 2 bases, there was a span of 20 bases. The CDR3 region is CASGDWGQRQETQYF. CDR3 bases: TGTGCCAGCGGGGACTGGGGACAGCGACAAGAGACCCAGTACTTC.

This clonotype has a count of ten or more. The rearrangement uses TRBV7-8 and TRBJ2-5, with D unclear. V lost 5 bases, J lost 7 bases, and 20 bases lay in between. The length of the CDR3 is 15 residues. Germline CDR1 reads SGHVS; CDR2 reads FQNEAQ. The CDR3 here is CASSPIAAHPGTQYF. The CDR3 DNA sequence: TGTGCCAGCAGCCCGATTGCGGCCCACCCCGGGACCCAGTACTTC. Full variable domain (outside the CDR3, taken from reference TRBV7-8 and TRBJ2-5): GAGVSQSPRYKVAKRGQDVALRCDPISGHVSLFWYQQALGQGPEFLTYFQNEAQLDKSGLPSDRFFAERPEGSVSTLKIQRTQQEDSAVYLCASSPIAAHPGTQYFGPGTRLLVL.

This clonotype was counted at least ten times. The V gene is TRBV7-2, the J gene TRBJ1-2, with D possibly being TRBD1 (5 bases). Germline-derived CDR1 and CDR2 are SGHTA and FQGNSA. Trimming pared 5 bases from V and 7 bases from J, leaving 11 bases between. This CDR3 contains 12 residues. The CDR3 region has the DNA TGTGCCAGCAGCCCCCGCGGGACTGGCTACACCTTC. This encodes CASSPRGTGYTF.

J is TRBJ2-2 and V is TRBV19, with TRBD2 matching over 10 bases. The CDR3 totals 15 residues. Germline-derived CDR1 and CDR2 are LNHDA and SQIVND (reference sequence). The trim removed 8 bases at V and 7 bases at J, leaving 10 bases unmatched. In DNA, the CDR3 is TGTGCCAGTTCAAGCGGGAGGGAGATAAGCGGGGAGCTGTTTTTT. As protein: CASSSGREISGELFF.

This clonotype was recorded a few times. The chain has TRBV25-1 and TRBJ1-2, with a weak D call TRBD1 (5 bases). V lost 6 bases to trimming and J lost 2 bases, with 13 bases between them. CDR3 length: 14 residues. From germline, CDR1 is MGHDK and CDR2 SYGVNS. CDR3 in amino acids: CASRDPGANYGYTF. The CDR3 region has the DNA TGTGCCAGCAGAGATCCCGGGGCGAACTATGGCTACACCTTC.

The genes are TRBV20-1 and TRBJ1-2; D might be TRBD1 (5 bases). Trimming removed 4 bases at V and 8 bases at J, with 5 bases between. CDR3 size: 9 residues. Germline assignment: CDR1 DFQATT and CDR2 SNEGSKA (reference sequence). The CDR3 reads CSATGGYTF. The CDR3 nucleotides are TGCAGTGCTACAGGGGGCTACACCTTC.

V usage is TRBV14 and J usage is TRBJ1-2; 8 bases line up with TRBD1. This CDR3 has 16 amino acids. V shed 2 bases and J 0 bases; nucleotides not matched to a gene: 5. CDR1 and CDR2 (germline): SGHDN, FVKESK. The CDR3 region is CASSQLGQAANYGYTF. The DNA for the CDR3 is TGTGCCAGCAGCCAACTGGGACAGGCTGCTAACTATGGCTACACCTTC.

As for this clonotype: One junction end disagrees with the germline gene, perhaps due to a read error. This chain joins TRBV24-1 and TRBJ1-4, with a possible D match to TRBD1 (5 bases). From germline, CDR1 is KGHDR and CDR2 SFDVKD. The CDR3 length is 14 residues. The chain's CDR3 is CATSGRGVDEELFF. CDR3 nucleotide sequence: TGTGCCACCAGTGGGCGAGGGGTGGATGAAGAACTGTTTTTT.

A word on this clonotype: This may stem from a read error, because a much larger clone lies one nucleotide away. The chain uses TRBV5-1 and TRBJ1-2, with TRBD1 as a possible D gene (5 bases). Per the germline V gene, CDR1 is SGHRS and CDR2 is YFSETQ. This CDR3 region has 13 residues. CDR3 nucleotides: TGCGCCAGCAGCTTGGACGGAGTATGGGGCTACGCCTTC. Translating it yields CASSLDGVWGYAF. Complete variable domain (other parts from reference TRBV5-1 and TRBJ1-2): KAGVTQTPRYLIKTRGQQVTLSCSPISGHRSVSWYQQTPGQGLQFLFEYFSETQRNKGNFPGRFSGRQFSNSRSEMNVSTLELGDSALYLCASSLDGVWGYAFGSGTRLTVV.

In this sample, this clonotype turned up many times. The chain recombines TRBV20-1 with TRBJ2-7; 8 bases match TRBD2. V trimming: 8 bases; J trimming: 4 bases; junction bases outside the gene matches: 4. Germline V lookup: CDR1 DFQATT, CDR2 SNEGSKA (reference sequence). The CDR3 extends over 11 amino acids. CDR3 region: CSPSGGYEQYF. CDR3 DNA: TGCAGTCCCAGCGGGGGTTACGAGCAGTACTTC.

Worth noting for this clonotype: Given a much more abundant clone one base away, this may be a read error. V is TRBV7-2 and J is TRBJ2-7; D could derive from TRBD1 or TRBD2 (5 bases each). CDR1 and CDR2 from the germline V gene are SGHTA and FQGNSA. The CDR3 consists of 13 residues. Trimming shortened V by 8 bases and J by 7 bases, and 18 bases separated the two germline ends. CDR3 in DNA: TGTGCCAGCGGCCCAGGGACCCTACGAGAGCAGTACTTC. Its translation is CASGPGTLREQYF.

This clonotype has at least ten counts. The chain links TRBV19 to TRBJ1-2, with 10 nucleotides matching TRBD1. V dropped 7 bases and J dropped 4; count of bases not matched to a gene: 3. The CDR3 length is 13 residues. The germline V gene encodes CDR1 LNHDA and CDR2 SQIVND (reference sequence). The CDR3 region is CASTRTGGYGYTF. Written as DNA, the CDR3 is TGTGCCAGTACCCGGACAGGGGGCTATGGCTACACCTTC. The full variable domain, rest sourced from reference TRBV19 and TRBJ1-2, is DGGITQSPKYLFRKEGQNVTLSCEQNLNHDAMYWYRQDPGQGLRLIYYSQIVNDFQKGDIAEGYSVSREKKESFPLTVTSAQKNPTAFYLCASTRTGGYGYTFGSGTRLTVV.

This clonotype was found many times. Here the CDR3 reads CATSDPSYEQYF. CDR3 bases: TGTGCCACCAGTGACCCGTCCTACGAGCAGTACTTC. This chain links TRBV24-1 with TRBJ2-7; no firm D call. Germline loops: CDR1 KGHDR, CDR2 SFDVKD. V was shortened by 4 bases and J by 1 base, with 4 bases between the two germline ends. The CDR3 extends over 12 amino acids.

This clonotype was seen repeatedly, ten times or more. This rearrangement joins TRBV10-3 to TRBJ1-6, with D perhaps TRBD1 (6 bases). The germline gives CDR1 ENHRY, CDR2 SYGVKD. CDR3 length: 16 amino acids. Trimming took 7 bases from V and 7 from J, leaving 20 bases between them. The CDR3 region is CAINSPQDSLNSPLHF. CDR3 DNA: TGTGCCATCAATTCCCCCCAGGACAGTTTAAATTCACCCCTCCACTTT.

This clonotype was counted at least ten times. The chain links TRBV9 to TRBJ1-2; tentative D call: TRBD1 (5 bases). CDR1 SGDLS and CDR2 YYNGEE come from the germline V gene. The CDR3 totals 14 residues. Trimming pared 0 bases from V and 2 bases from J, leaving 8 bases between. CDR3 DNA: TGTGCCAGCAGCGTAGACTCAGGGAACTATGGCTACACCTTC. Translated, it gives CASSVDSGNYGYTF.

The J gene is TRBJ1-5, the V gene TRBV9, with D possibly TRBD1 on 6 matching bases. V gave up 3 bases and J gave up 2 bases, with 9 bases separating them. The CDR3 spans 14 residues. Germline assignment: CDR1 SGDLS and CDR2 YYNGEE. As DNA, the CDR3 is TGTGCCAGCAGCGCAGGGGACGGCAATCAGCCCCAGCATTTT. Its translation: CASSAGDGNQPQHF.

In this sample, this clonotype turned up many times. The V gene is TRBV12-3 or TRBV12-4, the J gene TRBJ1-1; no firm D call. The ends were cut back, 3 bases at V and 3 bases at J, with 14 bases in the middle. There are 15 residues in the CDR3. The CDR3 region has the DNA TGTGCCAGCAGTTTCATGATGGGTATTGACACTGAAGCTTTCTTT. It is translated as CASSFMMGIDTEAFF.

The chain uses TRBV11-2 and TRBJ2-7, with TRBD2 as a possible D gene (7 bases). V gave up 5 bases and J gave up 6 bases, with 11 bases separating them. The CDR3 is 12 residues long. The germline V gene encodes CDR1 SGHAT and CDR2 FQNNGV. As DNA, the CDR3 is TGTGCCAGCAGCGAGGGGGGGCGCGAGCAGTACTTC. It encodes CASSEGGREQYF.

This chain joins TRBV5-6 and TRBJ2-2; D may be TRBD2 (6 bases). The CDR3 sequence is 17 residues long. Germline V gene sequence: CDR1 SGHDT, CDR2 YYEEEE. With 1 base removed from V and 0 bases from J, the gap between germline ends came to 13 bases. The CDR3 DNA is TGTGCCAGCAGCTTGTATGGGGGGATCGCGAACACCGGGGAGCTGTTTTTT. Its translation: CASSLYGGIANTGELFF.

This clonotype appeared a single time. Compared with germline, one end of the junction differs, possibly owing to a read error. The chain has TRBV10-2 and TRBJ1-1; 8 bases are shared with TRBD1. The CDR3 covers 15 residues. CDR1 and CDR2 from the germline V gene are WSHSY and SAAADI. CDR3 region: CTSSEPTGADTEAFF. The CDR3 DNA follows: TGCACCAGCAGCGAACCGACAGGGGCCGACACTGAAGCTTTCTTT.

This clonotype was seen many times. The CDR3 is CASSLKGLRLEEKLFF. CDR3 coding DNA: TGTGCCAGCAGCTTAAAGGGGTTAAGATTGGAAGAAAAACTGTTTTTT. The chain joins TRBV7-9 to TRBJ1-4; maybe TRBD1 (5 bases). This CDR3 is built from 16 residues. The germline V gene has CDR1 SEHNR and CDR2 FQNEAQ (reference sequence). With 2 bases removed from V and 8 bases from J, the gap between germline ends came to 18 bases.

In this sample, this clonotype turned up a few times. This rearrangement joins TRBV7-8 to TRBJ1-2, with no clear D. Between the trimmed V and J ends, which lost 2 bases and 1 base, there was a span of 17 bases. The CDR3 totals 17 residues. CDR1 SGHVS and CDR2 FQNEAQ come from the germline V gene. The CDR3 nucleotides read TGTGCCAGCAGCTTAATTGCTCTCAGGAGGTTTAACTATGGCTACACCTTC. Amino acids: CASSLIALRRFNYGYTF.

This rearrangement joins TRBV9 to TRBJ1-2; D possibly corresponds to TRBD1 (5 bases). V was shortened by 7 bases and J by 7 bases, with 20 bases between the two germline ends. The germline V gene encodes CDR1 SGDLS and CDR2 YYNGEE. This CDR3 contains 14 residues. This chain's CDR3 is CASSLAGASGGYTF. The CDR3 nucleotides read TGTGCCAGCTCACTCGCCGGGGCGTCTGGTGGCTACACCTTC.

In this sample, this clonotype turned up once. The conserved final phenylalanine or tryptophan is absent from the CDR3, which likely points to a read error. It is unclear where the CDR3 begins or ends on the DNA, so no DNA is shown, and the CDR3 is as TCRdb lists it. This CDR3 is CASSQSASGTY. This chain uses TRBV7-6 with TRBJ1-2. Germline loops: CDR1 SGHVS, CDR2 FNYEAQ. The CDR3 sequence runs 11 residues, both termini included.

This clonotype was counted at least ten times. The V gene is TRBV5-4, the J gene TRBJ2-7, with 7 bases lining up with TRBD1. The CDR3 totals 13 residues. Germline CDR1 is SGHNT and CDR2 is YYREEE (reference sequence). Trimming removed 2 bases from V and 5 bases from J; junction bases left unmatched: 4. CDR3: CASSLQGSDEQYF. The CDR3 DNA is TGTGCCAGCAGCTTACAGGGGTCCGACGAGCAGTACTTC.

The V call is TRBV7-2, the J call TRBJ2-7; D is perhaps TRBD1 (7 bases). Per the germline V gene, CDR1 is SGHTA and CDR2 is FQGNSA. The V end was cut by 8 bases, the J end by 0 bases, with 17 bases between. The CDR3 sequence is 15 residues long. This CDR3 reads CASSPSGGPSYEQYF. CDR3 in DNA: TGTGCCAGCTCACCGTCAGGGGGGCCCTCCTACGAGCAGTACTTC.